The 29 T cell receptor beta chains given below trace back to one sample, sequenced in a study of T cell responses to AZD1222 COVID-19 vaccine. The repertoire was sequenced with immunoSEQ multiplex PCR; TCRdb's copy has only in-frame clones and lacks some. This sample has roughly 75,000 clones, with more than 75% found just once. Source: peripheral blood, taken 28 days after the second AZD1222 dose. The receptors here all came from an adult who received the AZD1222 COVID-19 vaccine.

The chain carries TRBV5-1 and TRBJ2-7; 7 bases are shared with TRBD1. This CDR3 region has 13 residues. CDR1 is SGHRS and CDR2 is YFSETQ in the germline V gene. V was clipped by 4 bases and J by 3 bases; unmatched bases: 4. This CDR3 reads CASSRAGGYEQYF. The CDR3 region has the DNA TGCGCCAGCAGCCGGGCAGGGGGCTACGAGCAGTACTTC.

This chain links TRBV6-5 with TRBJ1-1; TRBD1 might be the D (5 bases). Germline loops: CDR1 MNHEY, CDR2 SVGAGI. V dropped 5 bases and J dropped 5 bases, with 6 bases sitting between them. The CDR3 spans 11 residues. The CDR3 nucleotides read TGTGCCAGCAGTCAGGGAACTGAAGCTTTCTTT. Translation gives CASSQGTEAFF.

The count of this clone is one. V usage is TRBV29-1 and J usage is TRBJ1-1; the D is unclear. Per germline, CDR1 SQVTM and CDR2 ANQGSEA. Trimming took off 8 bases at V and 5 bases at J, with 15 bases between the two ends. The CDR3 extends over 12 amino acids. The CDR3 DNA sequence: TGCAGCACCGGTGAGGGATGGACTGAAGCTTTCTTT. Its protein is CSTGEGWTEAFF.

This clone was counted a few times. CDR3 nucleotide sequence: TGTGCCTGGAGTCCGCAGGGGACGGGGACGGCCCAGCATTTT. As protein: CAWSPQGTGTAQHF. The rearrangement joins TRBV30 to TRBJ1-5; possible D gene TRBD1, 6 bases. CDR1 is GTSNPN, CDR2 SVGIG, per germline (reference sequence). This CDR3 contains 14 residues. Trimming stripped 2 bases from V and 11 bases from J, with 19 bases between.

In its sample, this clone was seen once. This chain uses TRBV15 with TRBJ1-2, with D maybe TRBD1 (5 bases). Germline values: CDR1 LNHNV, CDR2 YYDKDF (reference sequence). V lost 4 bases and J lost 0, with 12 bases in between. The CDR3 extends over 15 amino acids. Here the CDR3 reads CATSTSGRANYGYTF. The CDR3 DNA reads as TGTGCCACCAGCACTTCCGGCAGGGCTAACTATGGCTACACCTTC.

This clone came up once. The chain is built from TRBV27 and TRBJ1-3; possibly TRBD1 for D (6 bases). This CDR3 region has 16 residues. Trimming cost V 5 bases and J 4 bases, with 18 bases left between them. The germline gives CDR1 MNHEY, CDR2 SMNVEV (reference sequence). CDR3 DNA: TGTGCCAGCAGTCCAGCGGGACATTATATAGGAAACACCATATATTTT. Protein product: CASSPAGHYIGNTIYF.

V and J are TRBV7-9 and TRBJ2-1, with D perhaps TRBD2 (5 bases). Germline CDR1 reads SEHNR; CDR2 reads FQNEAQ (reference sequence). There are 13 residues in the CDR3. V was trimmed by 1 base and J by 7 bases, leaving 8 bases between them. CDR3 in DNA: TGTGCCAGCAGCTTAGTTCGGGAAAATGAGCAGTTCTTC. Its translation is CASSLVRENEQFF.

The chain has TRBV19 and TRBJ1-3, with D unresolved. This CDR3 comprises 17 residues. V was cut by 0 bases and J by 0 bases, with 12 bases left in between. The germline gives CDR1 LNHDA, CDR2 SQIVND (reference sequence). CDR3 in DNA: TGTGCCAGTAGTATAGATCTCAGGCCTAACTCTGGAAACACCATATATTTT. Translation gives CASSIDLRPNSGNTIYF.

The chain uses TRBV30 and TRBJ1-1, with D uncertain. Trimming removed 6 bases from V and 5 bases from J, with 10 bases in between. CDR1 is GTSNPN, CDR2 SVGIG, per germline (reference sequence). The CDR3 is 11 amino acids. CDR3 sequence reads: CACLGGTEAFF. The CDR3 DNA sequence: TGTGCCTGCCTAGGAGGGACTGAAGCTTTCTTT. Full variable domain (remainder filled in from reference TRBV30 and TRBJ1-1): SQTIHQWPATLVQPVGSPLSLECTVEGTSNPNLYWYRQAAGRGLQLLFYSVGIGQISSEVPQNLSASRPQDRQFILSSKKLLLSDSGFYLCACLGGTEAFFGQGTRLTVV.

The V call is TRBV7-2, the J call TRBJ1-1; no definite D call. The germline gives CDR1 SGHTA, CDR2 FQGNSA. V was shortened by 5 bases and J by 10 bases, with 20 bases between the two germline ends. This CDR3 spans 14 amino acids. The CDR3 is CASSGLLALSTAFF. The DNA for the CDR3 is TGTGCCAGCAGCGGGCTCTTAGCGCTAAGTACAGCTTTCTTT.

The gene calls are TRBV7-3 and TRBJ2-5; 8 bases align to TRBD2. Trimming at V came to 3 bases and at J to 6 bases, leaving 9 bases not matched to a gene. Germline V gene data show CDR1 as SGHTA and CDR2 as FQGTGA. The CDR3 runs 15 residues. DNA for the CDR3: TGTGCCAGCAGCTTGTCGGGGACTAGAGGACAGACCCAGTACTTC. Translating gives CASSLSGTRGQTQYF.

The count of this clone is one. The rearrangement joins TRBV5-1 to TRBJ2-5, with D unresolved. The V gene lost 4 bases and the J gene lost 7 bases, with 17 bases spanning the gap. CDR3 length: 14 residues. Germline CDR1 reads SGHRS; CDR2 reads YFSETQ. For the CDR3, the DNA is TGCGCCAGCAGCCCAAGGACGGGTTCGGGGACCCAGTACTTC. It codes for CASSPRTGSGTQYF.

This clone showed up just once. The chain employs TRBV6-5 and TRBJ2-7; D is possibly TRBD2 (6 bases). Per germline, CDR1 MNHEY and CDR2 SVGAGI. The germline V and J ends were trimmed by 6 bases and 6 bases, with 21 bases remaining between them. CDR3 size: 15 residues. The CDR3 coding sequence is TGTGCCAGCAGACCCGCGACTAGTCTCCCGTCCGAGCAGTACTTC. Its translation: CASRPATSLPSEQYF.

Only a few counts were recorded for this clone. This sequence joins TRBV11-2 and TRBJ2-7, with D possibly being TRBD1 (5 bases). The V end was cut by 1 base, the J end by 5 bases, with 12 bases between. Germline CDR1 is SGHAT and CDR2 is FQNNGV. The CDR3 is 14 residues long. The CDR3 is CASSLGQGSHEQYF. DNA for the CDR3: TGTGCCAGCAGCTTAGGGCAGGGTTCCCACGAGCAGTACTTC.

V and J are TRBV13 and TRBJ2-7; 8 bases agree with TRBD1. J lost 4 bases, V lost 1 base, and 6 bases had no gene match. CDR3 length: 15 residues. Germline V gene lookup returns CDR1 PRHDT and CDR2 FYEKMQ (reference sequence). CDR3 in DNA: TGTGCCAGCAGCTTAGCAGGACAGGGAGTTTACGAGCAGTACTTC. Translated, it gives CASSLAGQGVYEQYF.

The gene calls are TRBV9 and TRBJ2-2; D assignment may be TRBD1 or TRBD2 (6 bases each). Trimming pared 3 bases from V and 1 base from J, leaving 19 bases between. This CDR3 region has 18 residues. Germline values: CDR1 SGDLS, CDR2 YYNGEE. In nucleotides, the CDR3 is TGTGCCAGCAGCGCTCCACGTGGGGGGCTGGGGAACACCGGGGAGCTGTTTTTT. This gives the protein CASSAPRGGLGNTGELFF.

J is TRBJ1-6 and V is TRBV19; 7 bases are shared with TRBD1. Germline V gene data show CDR1 as LNHDA and CDR2 as SQIVND (reference sequence). This CDR3 comprises 13 residues. The V gene end was trimmed by 11 bases and the J gene end by 7 bases; junction bases not matched to a gene: 8. The DNA for the CDR3 is TGTGCCGCCGGACAGGCGGAGAATTCACCCCTCCACTTT. It is translated as CAAGQAENSPLHF.

The chain carries TRBV6-2 or TRBV6-3 and TRBJ1-1, with D tentatively TRBD1 (5 bases). With 4 bases removed from V and 0 bases from J, the gap between germline ends came to 24 bases. Germline V gives CDR1 MNHEY, CDR2 SVGEGT. There are 19 residues in the CDR3. In DNA form, the CDR3 reads TGTGCCAGCAGTTCGGTCTACAGGTCCTGGGTCGTCATGAACACTGAAGCTTTCTTT. Amino acid sequence: CASSSVYRSWVVMNTEAFF.

The rearrangement uses TRBV5-5 and TRBJ1-4; perhaps TRBD1 as D (5 bases). CDR3 length equals 14 residues. V lost 2 bases, J lost 6 bases, and 11 bases lay in between. Germline loops: CDR1 SGHKS, CDR2 YYEKEE (reference sequence). CDR3 coding DNA: TGTGCCAGCAGCTTTGGCGGGGCGTATGAAAAACTGTTTTTT. It codes for CASSFGGAYEKLFF. Filled out from reference TRBV5-5 and TRBJ1-4, the complete variable domain reads DAGVTQSPTHLIKTRGQQVTLRCSPISGHKSVSWYQQVLGQGPQFIFQYYEKEERGRGNFPDRFSARQFPNYSSELNVNALLLGDSALYLCASSFGGAYEKLFFGSGTQLSVL.

This clone was detected only once. The chain employs TRBV6-5 and TRBJ1-6; D possibly corresponds to TRBD1 (5 bases). The length of the CDR3 is 14 residues. V was shortened by 7 bases and J by 8 bases, with 15 bases between the two germline ends. Germline assignment: CDR1 MNHEY and CDR2 SVGAGI. Here the CDR3 reads CASTRGTVDSPLHF. The CDR3 nucleotides are TGTGCCAGCACCCGAGGGACGGTCGATTCACCCCTCCACTTT.

The V gene is TRBV12-5, the J gene TRBJ1-1; D is uncertain. The CDR3 covers 13 residues. Germline assignment: CDR1 LGHNT and CDR2 FRNRAP. Trimming took off 7 bases at V and 1 base at J, with 10 bases between the two ends. DNA for the CDR3: TGTGCTAGTGCTACAGAGCCGAACACTGAAGCTTTCTTT. Its translation: CASATEPNTEAFF.

This clone has a handful of counts. This rearrangement joins TRBV3-1 (or the pseudogene TRBV3-2) to TRBJ1-1, with D unclear. Germline lookup yields CDR1 LGHDT and CDR2 YNNKEL (reference sequence). The CDR3 is 17 residues long. Trimming cost V 3 bases and J 6 bases, with 23 bases left between them. Here the CDR3 DNA reads TGTGCCAGCAGCCAGGCCCGACGGCTTAGTAGGGCTCCTGAAGCTTTCTTT. Its translation: CASSQARRLSRAPEAFF.

The chain combines TRBV7-9 with TRBJ2-2; D might be TRBD1 (5 bases). The CDR3 is 14 residues long. Trimming pared 5 bases from V and 3 bases from J, leaving 10 bases between. Germline CDR1 reads SEHNR; CDR2 reads FQNEAQ (reference sequence). The CDR3 protein is CASSLMTDTGELFF. CDR3 in DNA: TGTGCCAGCAGCCTGATGACAGACACCGGGGAGCTGTTTTTT.

The chain couples TRBV13 to TRBJ2-3, with D possibly TRBD2 on 7 matching bases. Germline assignment: CDR1 PRHDT and CDR2 FYEKMQ (reference sequence). CDR3 size: 14 residues. Deletions cut 2 bases from V and 5 bases from J, with 11 bases between. The CDR3 nucleotides read TGTGCCAGCAGCTTAAGGCGGGGGCAAGATACGCAGTATTTT. Its protein product is CASSLRRGQDTQYF.

This sequence joins TRBV19 and TRBJ1-2; 8 nucleotides agree with TRBD1. The CDR3 runs to 15 residues. Germline V gives CDR1 LNHDA, CDR2 SQIVND (reference sequence). Germline trimming cut 6 bases from V and 3 bases from J; bases unmatched to any gene: 9. CDR3 protein: CASRDYRGGDYGYTF. The CDR3 DNA reads TGTGCCAGTAGGGATTACAGGGGGGGCGACTATGGCTACACCTTC.

This chain connects TRBV10-3 to TRBJ2-6, with TRBD2 as a possible D gene (5 bases). Germline CDR1 reads ENHRY; CDR2 reads SYGVKD. The CDR3 has 15 residues. V was clipped by 6 bases and J by 0 bases, with 9 bases between them. The CDR3 here is CAIREDGSGANVLTF. In nucleotides, the CDR3 is TGTGCCATCAGGGAGGACGGCTCTGGGGCCAACGTCCTGACTTTC.

This chain joins TRBV24-1 and TRBJ2-5; TRBD1 matches 8 bases. Germline-derived CDR1 and CDR2 are KGHDR and SFDVKD. CDR3 size: 16 residues. J was trimmed by 5 bases and V by 4 bases; bases with no gene match: 11. CDR3 coding DNA: TGTGCCACCAGTGACCCCGGACAGGGAGGCGAGGAGACCCAGTACTTC. The encoded protein is CATSDPGQGGEETQYF.

A single count supports this clone. The chain carries TRBV5-4 and TRBJ2-1; no definite D call. V was cut by 2 bases and J by 4 bases, with 10 bases left in between. CDR1 is SGHNT and CDR2 is YYREEE in the germline V gene (reference sequence). The CDR3 runs to 14 residues. CDR3 in amino acids: CASSFPGGYNEQFF. The CDR3 bases are TGTGCCAGCAGCTTCCCGGGTGGATACAATGAGCAGTTCTTC.

The V call is TRBV30, the J call TRBJ1-5, with D unclear. Germline CDR1 GTSNPN, CDR2 SVGIG (reference sequence). The CDR3 is 13 amino acids. V lost 1 base and J 4 bases, leaving 8 bases between the germline ends. In nucleotides, the CDR3 is TGTGCCTGGAGTGCCGACCTTAATCAGCCCCAGCATTTT. Its protein product is CAWSADLNQPQHF.